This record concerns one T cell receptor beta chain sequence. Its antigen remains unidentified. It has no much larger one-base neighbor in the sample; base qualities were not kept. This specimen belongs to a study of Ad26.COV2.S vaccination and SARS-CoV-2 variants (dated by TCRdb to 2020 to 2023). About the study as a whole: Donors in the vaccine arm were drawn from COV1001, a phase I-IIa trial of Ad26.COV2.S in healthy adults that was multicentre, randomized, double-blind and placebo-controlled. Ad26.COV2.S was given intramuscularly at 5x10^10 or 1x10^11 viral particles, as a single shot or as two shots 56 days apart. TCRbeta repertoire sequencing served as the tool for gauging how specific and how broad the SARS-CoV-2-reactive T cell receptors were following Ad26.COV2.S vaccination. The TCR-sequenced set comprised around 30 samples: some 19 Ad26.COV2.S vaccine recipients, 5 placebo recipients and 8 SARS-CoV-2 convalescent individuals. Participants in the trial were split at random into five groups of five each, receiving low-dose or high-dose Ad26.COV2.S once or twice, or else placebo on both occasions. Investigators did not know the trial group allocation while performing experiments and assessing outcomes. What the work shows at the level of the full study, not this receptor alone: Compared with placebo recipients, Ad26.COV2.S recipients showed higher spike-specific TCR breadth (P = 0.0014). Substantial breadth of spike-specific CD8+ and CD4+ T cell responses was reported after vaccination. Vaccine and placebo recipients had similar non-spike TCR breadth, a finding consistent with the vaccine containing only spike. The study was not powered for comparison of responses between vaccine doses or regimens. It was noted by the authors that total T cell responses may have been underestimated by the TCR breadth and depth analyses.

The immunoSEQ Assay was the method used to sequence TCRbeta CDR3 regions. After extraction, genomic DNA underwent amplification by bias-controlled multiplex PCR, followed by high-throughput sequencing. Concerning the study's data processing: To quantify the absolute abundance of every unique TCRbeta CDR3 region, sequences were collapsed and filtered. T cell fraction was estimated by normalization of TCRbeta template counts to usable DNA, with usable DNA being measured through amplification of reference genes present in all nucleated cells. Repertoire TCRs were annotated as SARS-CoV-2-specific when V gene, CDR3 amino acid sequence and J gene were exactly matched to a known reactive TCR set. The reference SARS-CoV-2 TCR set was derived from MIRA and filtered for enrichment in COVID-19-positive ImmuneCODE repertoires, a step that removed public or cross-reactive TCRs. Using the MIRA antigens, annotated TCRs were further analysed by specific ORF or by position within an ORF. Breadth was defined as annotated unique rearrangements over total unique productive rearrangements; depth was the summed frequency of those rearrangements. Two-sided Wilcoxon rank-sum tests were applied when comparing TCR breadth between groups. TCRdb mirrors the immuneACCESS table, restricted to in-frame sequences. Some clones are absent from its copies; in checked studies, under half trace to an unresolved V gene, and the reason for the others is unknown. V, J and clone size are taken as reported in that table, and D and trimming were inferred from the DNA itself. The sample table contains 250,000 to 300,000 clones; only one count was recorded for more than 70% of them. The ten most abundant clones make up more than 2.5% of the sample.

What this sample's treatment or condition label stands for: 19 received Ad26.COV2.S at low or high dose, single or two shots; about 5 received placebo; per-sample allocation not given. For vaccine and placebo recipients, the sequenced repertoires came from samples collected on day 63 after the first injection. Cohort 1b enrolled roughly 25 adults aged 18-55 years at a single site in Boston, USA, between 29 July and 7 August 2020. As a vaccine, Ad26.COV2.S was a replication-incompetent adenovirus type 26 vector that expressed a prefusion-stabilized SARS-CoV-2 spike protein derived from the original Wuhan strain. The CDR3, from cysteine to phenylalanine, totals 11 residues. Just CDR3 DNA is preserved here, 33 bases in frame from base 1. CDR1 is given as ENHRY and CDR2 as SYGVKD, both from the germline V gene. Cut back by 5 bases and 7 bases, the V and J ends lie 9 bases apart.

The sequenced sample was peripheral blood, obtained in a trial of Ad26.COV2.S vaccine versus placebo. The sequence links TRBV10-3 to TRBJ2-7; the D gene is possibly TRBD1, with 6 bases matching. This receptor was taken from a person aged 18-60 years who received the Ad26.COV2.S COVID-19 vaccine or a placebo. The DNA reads TGTGCCATCAGTCCAGGGGAGGAGCAGTACTTC. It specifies CAISPGEEQYF.